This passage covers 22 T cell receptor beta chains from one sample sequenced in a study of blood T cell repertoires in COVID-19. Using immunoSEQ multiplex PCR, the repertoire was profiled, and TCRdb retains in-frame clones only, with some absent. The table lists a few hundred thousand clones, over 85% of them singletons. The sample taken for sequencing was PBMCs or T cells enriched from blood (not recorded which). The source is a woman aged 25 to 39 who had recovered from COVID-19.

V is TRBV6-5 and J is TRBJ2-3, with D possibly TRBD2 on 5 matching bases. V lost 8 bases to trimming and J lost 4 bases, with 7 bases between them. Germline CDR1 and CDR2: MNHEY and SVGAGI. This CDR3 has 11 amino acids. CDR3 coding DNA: TGTGCCAGCCTGGAGGCAGATACGCAGTATTTT. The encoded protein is CASLEADTQYF.

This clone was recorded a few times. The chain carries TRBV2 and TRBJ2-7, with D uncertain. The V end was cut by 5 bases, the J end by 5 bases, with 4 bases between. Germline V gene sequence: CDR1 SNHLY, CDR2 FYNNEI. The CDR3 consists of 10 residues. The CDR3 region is CASSRDEQYF. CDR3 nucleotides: TGTGCCAGCAGTCGGGACGAGCAGTACTTC.

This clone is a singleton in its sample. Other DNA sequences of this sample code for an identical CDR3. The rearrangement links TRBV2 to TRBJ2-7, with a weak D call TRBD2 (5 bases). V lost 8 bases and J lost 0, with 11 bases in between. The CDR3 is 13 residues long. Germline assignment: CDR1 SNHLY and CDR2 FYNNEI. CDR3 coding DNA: TGTGCCAGCTCGGACTTTAGCTCCTACGAGCAGTACTTC. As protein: CASSDFSSYEQYF.

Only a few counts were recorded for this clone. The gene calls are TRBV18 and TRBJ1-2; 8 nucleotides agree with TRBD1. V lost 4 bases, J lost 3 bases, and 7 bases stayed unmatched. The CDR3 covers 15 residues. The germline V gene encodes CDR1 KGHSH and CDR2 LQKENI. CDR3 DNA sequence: TGTGCCAGCTCACAGCGAGGACAGGGTGACTATGGCTACACCTTC. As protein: CASSQRGQGDYGYTF.

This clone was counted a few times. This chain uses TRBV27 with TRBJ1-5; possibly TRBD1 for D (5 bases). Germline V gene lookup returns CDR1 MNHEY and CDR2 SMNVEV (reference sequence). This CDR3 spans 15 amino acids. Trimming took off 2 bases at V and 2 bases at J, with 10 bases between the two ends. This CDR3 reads CASSLQGLGNQPQHF. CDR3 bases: TGTGCCAGCAGTTTACAGGGTCTTGGCAATCAGCCCCAGCATTTT.

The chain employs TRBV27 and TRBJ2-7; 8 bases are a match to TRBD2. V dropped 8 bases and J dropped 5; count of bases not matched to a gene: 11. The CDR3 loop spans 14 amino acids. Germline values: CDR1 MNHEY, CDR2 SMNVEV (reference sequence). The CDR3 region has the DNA TGTGCCAGCTCTTATTACGCGGGAGGACACGAGCAGTACTTC. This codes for CASSYYAGGHEQYF.

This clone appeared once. The CDR3 nucleotides are TGTGCCTGGAGTGTGGGACAGGGGACCGGGGAGCTGTTTTTT. Amino acid sequence: CAWSVGQGTGELFF. V and J are TRBV30 and TRBJ2-2, with 10 bases fitting TRBD1. This CDR3 is built from 14 residues. Germline lookup yields CDR1 GTSNPN and CDR2 SVGIG (reference sequence). V lost 0 bases to trimming and J lost 5 bases; unmatched junction nucleotides: 0.

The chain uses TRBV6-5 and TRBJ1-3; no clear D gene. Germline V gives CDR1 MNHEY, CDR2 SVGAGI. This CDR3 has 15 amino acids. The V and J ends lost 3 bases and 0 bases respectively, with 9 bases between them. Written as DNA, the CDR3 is TGTGCCAGCAGTTATGGAGGGAGCTCTGGAAACACCATATATTTT. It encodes CASSYGGSSGNTIYF.

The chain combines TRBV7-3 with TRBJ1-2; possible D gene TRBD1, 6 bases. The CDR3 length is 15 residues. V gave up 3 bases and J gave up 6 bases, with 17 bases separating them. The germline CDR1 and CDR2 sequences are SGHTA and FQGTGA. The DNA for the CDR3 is TGTGCCAGCAGCTTGAGCACCGGGGGGCGTCATGGCTACACCTTC. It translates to CASSLSTGGRHGYTF.

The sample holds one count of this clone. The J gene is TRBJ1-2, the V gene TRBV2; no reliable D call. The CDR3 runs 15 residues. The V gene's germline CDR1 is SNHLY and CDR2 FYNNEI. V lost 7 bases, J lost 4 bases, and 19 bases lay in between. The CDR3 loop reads CASTPEGPGGYGYTF. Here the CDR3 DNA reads TGTGCCAGCACCCCCGAGGGTCCAGGCGGCTATGGCTACACCTTC. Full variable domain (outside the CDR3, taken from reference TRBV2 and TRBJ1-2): EPEVTQTPSHQVTQMGQEVILRCVPISNHLYFYWYRQILGQKVEFLVSFYNNEISEKSEIFDDQFSVERPDGSNFTLKIRSTKLEDSAMYFCASTPEGPGGYGYTFGSGTRLTVV.

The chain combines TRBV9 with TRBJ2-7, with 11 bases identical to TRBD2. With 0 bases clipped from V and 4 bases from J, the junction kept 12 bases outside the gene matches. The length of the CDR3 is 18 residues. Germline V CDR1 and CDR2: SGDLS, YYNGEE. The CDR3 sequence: CASSVGLAGGTRPYEQYF. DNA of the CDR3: TGTGCCAGCAGCGTAGGGCTAGCGGGAGGCACCCGCCCGTACGAGCAGTACTTC.

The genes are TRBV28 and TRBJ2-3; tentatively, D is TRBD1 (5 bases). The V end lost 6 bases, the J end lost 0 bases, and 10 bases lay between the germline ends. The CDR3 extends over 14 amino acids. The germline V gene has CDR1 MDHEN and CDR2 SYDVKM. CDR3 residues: CASRRTQSTDTQYF. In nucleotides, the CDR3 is TGTGCCAGCAGACGGACACAAAGCACAGATACGCAGTATTTT.

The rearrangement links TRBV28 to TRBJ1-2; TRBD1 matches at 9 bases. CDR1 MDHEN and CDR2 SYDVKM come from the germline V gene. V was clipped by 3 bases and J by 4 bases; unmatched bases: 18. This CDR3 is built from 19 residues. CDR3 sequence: CASSLSSTGTGRFGYGYTF. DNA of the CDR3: TGTGCCAGCAGTTTGTCTTCTACCGGGACAGGGCGTTTTGGCTATGGCTACACCTTC.

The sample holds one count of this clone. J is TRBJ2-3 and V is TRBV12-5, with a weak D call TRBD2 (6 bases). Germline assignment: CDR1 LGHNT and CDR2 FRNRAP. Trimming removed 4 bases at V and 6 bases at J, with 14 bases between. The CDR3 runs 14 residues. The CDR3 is CASGYSGALDTQYF. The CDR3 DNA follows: TGTGCTAGTGGTTATAGCGGCGCCCTGGATACGCAGTATTTT. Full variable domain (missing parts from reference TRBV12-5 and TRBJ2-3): DARVTQTPRHKVTEMGQEVTMRCQPILGHNTVFWYRQTMMQGLELLAYFRNRAPLDDSGMPKDRFSAEMPDATLATLKIQPSEPRDSAVYFCASGYSGALDTQYFGPGTRLTVL.

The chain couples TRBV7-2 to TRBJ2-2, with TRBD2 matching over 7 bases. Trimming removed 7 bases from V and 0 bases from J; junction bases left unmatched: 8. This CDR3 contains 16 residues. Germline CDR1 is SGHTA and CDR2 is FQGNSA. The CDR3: CASIGSSGTNTGELFF. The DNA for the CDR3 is TGTGCCAGCATTGGTTCCAGCGGGACGAACACCGGGGAGCTGTTTTTT.

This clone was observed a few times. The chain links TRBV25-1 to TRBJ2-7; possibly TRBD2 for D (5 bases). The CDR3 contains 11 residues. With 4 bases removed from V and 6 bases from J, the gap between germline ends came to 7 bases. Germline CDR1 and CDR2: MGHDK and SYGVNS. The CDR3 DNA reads TGTGCCAGCAGTGGAGGGCGCGAGCAGTACTTC. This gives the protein CASSGGREQYF.

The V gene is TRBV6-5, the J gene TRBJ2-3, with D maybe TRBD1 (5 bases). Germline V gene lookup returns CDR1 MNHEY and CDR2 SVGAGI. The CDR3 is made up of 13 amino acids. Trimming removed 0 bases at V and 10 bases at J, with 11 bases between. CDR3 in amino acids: CASSYSQGLAQYF. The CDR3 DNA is TGTGCCAGCAGTTACTCGCAGGGCCTAGCGCAGTATTTT.

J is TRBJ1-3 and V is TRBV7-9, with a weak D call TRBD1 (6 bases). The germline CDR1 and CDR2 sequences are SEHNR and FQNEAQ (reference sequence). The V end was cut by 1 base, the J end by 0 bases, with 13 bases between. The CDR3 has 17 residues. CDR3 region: CASSLGGGSGSGNTIYF. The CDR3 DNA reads TGTGCCAGCAGCTTAGGCGGGGGCTCCGGCTCTGGAAACACCATATATTTT.

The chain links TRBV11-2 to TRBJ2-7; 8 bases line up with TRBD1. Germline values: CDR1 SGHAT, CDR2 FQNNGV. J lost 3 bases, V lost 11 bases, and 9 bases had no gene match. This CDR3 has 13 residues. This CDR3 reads CASKVTGGYEQYF. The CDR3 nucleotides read TGTGCCTCAAAGGTAACAGGGGGCTACGAGCAGTACTTC.

The CDR3 reads CSASIIAGSSYNEQFF. CDR3 nucleotides: TGCAGTGCTAGTATAATAGCGGGGAGCTCCTACAATGAGCAGTTCTTC. V gene TRBV20-1 combines with J gene TRBJ2-1; 8 bases line up with TRBD2. CDR1 is DFQATT, CDR2 SNEGSKA, per germline (reference sequence). The CDR3 is 16 amino acids. V lost 3 bases to trimming and J lost 0 bases; unmatched junction nucleotides: 7.

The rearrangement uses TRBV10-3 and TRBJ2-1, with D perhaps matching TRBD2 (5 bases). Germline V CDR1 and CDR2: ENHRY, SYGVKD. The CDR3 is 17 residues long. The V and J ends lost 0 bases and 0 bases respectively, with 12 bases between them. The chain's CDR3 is CAISESLNSDSYNEQFF. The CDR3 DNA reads TGTGCCATCAGTGAGTCGTTGAATAGCGACTCCTACAATGAGCAGTTCTTC.

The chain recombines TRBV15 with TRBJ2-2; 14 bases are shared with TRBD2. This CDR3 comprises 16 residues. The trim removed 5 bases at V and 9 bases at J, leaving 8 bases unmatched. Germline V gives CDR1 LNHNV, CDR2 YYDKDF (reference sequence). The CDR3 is CATSSPGTSGRRELFF. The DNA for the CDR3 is TGTGCCACCAGCTCCCCCGGGACTAGCGGGAGACGGGAGCTGTTTTTT.